The present TCR beta chain was sequenced within a study of CD8 T cells in Susac syndrome. The authors reverse transcribed about 0.5 to 1 ug RNA with random hexamers. A single record per CDR3 protein comes from TCRdb applying MiXCR to the immunoSEQ multiplex PCR reads. The table has around 45,000 distinct CDR3 sequences, 80% to 95% seen once. The CDR3 consists of 15 residues. V was clipped by 4 bases and J by 4 bases; unmatched bases: 0. Per germline, CDR1 SGHVS and CDR2 FNYEAQ. The count of this clonotype is one. While CD8+ and CD4+ T cells were isolated negatively, TEMRA cells were enriched by FACS. Material for sequencing was CD8+ T cells from PBMCs. The rearrangement links TRBV7-6 to TRBJ2-2, with 13 bases identical to TRBD2. The TCR was taken from a human donor in good health. The CDR3 coding sequence is TGTGCCAGCAGCTGGACTAGCGGGGGCACCGGGGAGCTGTTTTTT. Its protein is CASSWTSGGTGELFF.